This T cell receptor beta chain was documented in a study of PD-1 blockade in classical Hodgkin lymphoma. Profiling relied on immunoSEQ multiplex PCR, and the TCRdb table lists in-frame clones only, not all of them. The data contain approximately 90,000 clones, around 90% of them singletons. This CDR3 region has 15 residues. V lost 2 bases, J lost 2 bases, and 13 bases lay in between. Germline V gene data show CDR1 as GTSNPN and CDR2 as SVGIG (reference sequence). Turning to this clone: The antigen is unknown.

All patients relapsed after autologous stem cell transplantation, and brentuximab vedotin exposure varied. Points from the study as a whole: Relapsed/refractory patients reportedly had the lowest baseline TCR diversity, below newly diagnosed patients, who were below healthy donors. By C4D1 there was a significant rise in CD4+ TCR diversity but not in CD8+ TCR diversity. The baseline diversity of complete responders showed similarity to that of newly diagnosed patients.

The sequence derives from a human donor with classical Hodgkin lymphoma. The material sequenced was peripheral blood mononuclear cells (PBMCs), taken before the second cycle of nivolumab. The V call is TRBV30, the J call TRBJ1-3; D possibly corresponds to TRBD1 (6 bases). CDR3 loop: CAWSWRGKAGNTIYF. CDR3 bases: TGTGCCTGGAGTTGGAGGGGGAAGGCTGGAAACACCATATATTTT.